This T cell receptor beta chain was identified during a study of T cells in Graves' hyperthyroidism and ophthalmopathy. The CDR3 sequence is 15 residues long. V lost 7 bases and J lost 5, with 17 bases in between. From germline, CDR1 is MNHNS and CDR2 SASEGT. The hyperthyroidism was newly diagnosed and had lasted under 2 months; the patients were aged 18 to 65. Study observations and caveats: Stable hyperthyroidism was separated from ophthalmopathy by a model based on 13 V-J features.

This clonotype occurred a few times. Its antigen is not identified. Amplified regions were TCR beta CDR3 sequences from RNA transcripts. With the HTBI primer set, the TCR CDR3 went through a first round of RT-PCR. TCRdb itself ran the multiplex PCR reads through MiXCR, one entry per CDR3 protein. Seen here are around 600,000 distinct CDR3 sequences, 15% to 19% observed once, and the top ten hold less than 9.5%. The clonotype comes from a woman aged 30 to 39 with Graves' hyperthyroidism. This sequence joins TRBV6-1 and TRBJ1-4; a weak D match, TRBD1 (6 bases). The material sequenced was blood. CDR3 protein: CASMGGALLNEKLFF. CDR3 in DNA: TGTGCCAGCATGGGGGGGGCCCTACTGAATGAAAAACTGTTTTTT.